Detailed here is one T cell receptor beta chain. Its antigen is unidentified. The record originates from a study of T cell responses to AZD1222 COVID-19 vaccine. Assay used: immunoSEQ multiplex PCR; TCRdb lists only in-frame clones, some missing. Here the sample spans about 270,000 clones, 90% to 95% being singletons. From germline, CDR1 is LGHDT and CDR2 YNNKEL (reference sequence). The CDR3 spans 17 residues. V trimming: 4 bases; J trimming: 0 bases; junction bases outside the gene matches: 10. Study-level findings and limits: Samples come after the peak T cell response, not at day 14.

This rearrangement joins TRBV3-1 (or the pseudogene TRBV3-2) to TRBJ2-5, with 8 positions matching TRBD2. This clonotype originated in an adult who received the AZD1222 COVID-19 vaccine. This sample comprised peripheral blood, obtained 28 days after the second AZD1222 dose. The CDR3 DNA follows: TGTGCCAGCAGCCCCTCACGGACTAGCCCGTACCAAGAGACCCAGTACTTC. It is translated as CASSPSRTSPYQETQYF.